This passage covers 18 T cell receptor beta chains from one sample sequenced in a study of T cell responses to AZD1222 COVID-19 vaccine. The method was immunoSEQ multiplex PCR; TCRdb's version includes in-frame clones alone and lacks a portion of them. The sample carries roughly 270,000 clones, approximately 94% recorded once. Here the sequenced sample was peripheral blood, taken 28 days after the second AZD1222 dose. The receptors shown here come from an adult who received the AZD1222 COVID-19 vaccine.

This clone was counted a few times. CDR3 sequence: CASSSSQDAGELFF. The CDR3 DNA is TGTGCCAGCAGCTCATCCCAGGATGCCGGGGAGCTGTTTTTT. This rearrangement joins TRBV7-9 to TRBJ2-2; D unclear. V lost 4 bases and J 6 bases, leaving 12 bases between the germline ends. This CDR3 region has 14 residues. Germline V gene sequence: CDR1 SEHNR, CDR2 FQNEAQ (reference sequence). Drawing the rest from reference TRBV7-9 and TRBJ2-2, the complete variable domain is DTGVSQNPRHKITKRGQNVTFRCDPISEHNRLYWYRQTLGQGPEFLTYFQNEAQLEKSRLLSDRFSAERPKGSFSTLEIQRTEQGDSAMYLCASSSSQDAGELFFGEGSRLTVL.

The V and J genes are TRBV9 and TRBJ2-7; 8 nucleotides align to TRBD2. The germline V gene has CDR1 SGDLS and CDR2 YYNGEE. Trimming took 4 bases from V and 6 from J; bases not matched to a gene: 3. The CDR3 contains 12 residues. In nucleotides, the CDR3 is TGTGCCAGCAGCCCCGGGGGGGCCGAGCAGTACTTC. This codes for CASSPGGAEQYF.

This chain connects TRBV7-2 to TRBJ2-5; a possible D gene is TRBD2 (6 bases). V was clipped by 3 bases and J by 3 bases, with 17 bases between them. CDR3 length: 16 residues. Germline lookup yields CDR1 SGHTA and CDR2 FQGNSA. CDR3 nucleotide sequence: TGTGCCAGCAGCTTTCAGCTCCGGGGGAGAAAAGAGACCCAGTACTTC. Translating gives CASSFQLRGRKETQYF.

Here the CDR3 reads CASSSGVPQHF. The CDR3 DNA follows: TGTGCCAGCAGCTCTGGGGTGCCCCAGCATTTT. This rearrangement joins TRBV7-9 to TRBJ1-5; D is unclear. This CDR3 spans 11 amino acids. The germline CDR1 and CDR2 sequences are SEHNR and FQNEAQ (reference sequence). Trimming removed 4 bases from V and 9 bases from J, with 7 bases in between.

The chain uses TRBV27 and TRBJ2-1, with D perhaps TRBD1 or TRBD2 (5 bases each). The CDR3 sequence is 15 residues long. V lost 4 bases, J lost 8 bases, and 18 bases lay in between. The germline V gene encodes CDR1 MNHEY and CDR2 SMNVEV (reference sequence). CDR3 loop: CASSWPGMGRDEQFF. CDR3 coding DNA: TGTGCCAGCAGTTGGCCGGGGATGGGGCGGGATGAGCAGTTCTTC.

J is TRBJ1-2 and V is TRBV2, with D perhaps matching TRBD1 (5 bases). This CDR3 region has 13 residues. Trimming left V 7 bases short and J 8 bases short, with 17 bases between. Germline lookup yields CDR1 SNHLY and CDR2 FYNNEI. CDR3 nucleotides: TGTGCCAGCACCGCGGGACCCCCGGGAGGCTACACCTTC. Translation: CASTAGPPGGYTF.

This chain joins TRBV5-1 and TRBJ2-5; maybe TRBD1 (6 bases). Germline values: CDR1 SGHRS, CDR2 YFSETQ. Trimming left V 2 bases short and J 3 bases short, with 8 bases between. This CDR3 comprises 13 residues. In DNA form, the CDR3 reads TGCGCCAGCAGCTTCAACAGGGAAGAGACCCAGTACTTC. Its protein is CASSFNREETQYF. Full variable domain (missing parts from reference TRBV5-1 and TRBJ2-5): KAGVTQTPRYLIKTRGQQVTLSCSPISGHRSVSWYQQTPGQGLQFLFEYFSETQRNKGNFPGRFSGRQFSNSRSEMNVSTLELGDSALYLCASSFNREETQYFGPGTRLLVL.

This clone has a single count. This chain connects TRBV6-5 to TRBJ1-3; D not resolved. The germline V and J ends were trimmed by 4 bases and 4 bases, with 11 bases remaining between them. Germline V CDR1 and CDR2: MNHEY, SVGAGI. The CDR3 runs 14 residues. The CDR3 DNA sequence: TGTGCCAGCAGTTCGACGTTGACCGGAAACACCATATATTTT. Its translation is CASSSTLTGNTIYF.

The chain joins TRBV2 to TRBJ1-5; perhaps TRBD1 as D (6 bases). CDR1 and CDR2 (germline): SNHLY, FYNNEI. The CDR3 totals 16 residues. The V end lost 5 bases, the J end lost 1 base, and 15 bases lay between the germline ends. In DNA, the CDR3 is TGTGCCAGCAGTATACAGGGTGTGTTGAGCAATCAGCCCCAGCATTTT. Encoded protein: CASSIQGVLSNQPQHF.

The chain links TRBV3-1 (or the pseudogene TRBV3-2) to TRBJ2-7; no clear D gene. Per germline, CDR1 LGHDT and CDR2 YNNKEL (reference sequence). Trimming removed 1 base from V and 2 bases from J, with 12 bases in between. The CDR3 is 15 amino acids. CDR3 protein: CASSQVVSSAYEQYF. DNA for the CDR3: TGTGCCAGCAGCCAAGTGGTGAGCTCTGCCTACGAGCAGTACTTC.

The gene calls are TRBV5-1 and TRBJ1-1, with no clear D. Germline V gene data show CDR1 as SGHRS and CDR2 as YFSETQ. Deletions cut 1 base from V and 0 bases from J, with 10 bases between. This CDR3 is built from 15 residues. The CDR3 is CASSLFAGMNTEAFF. The CDR3 bases are TGCGCCAGCAGCTTGTTTGCAGGCATGAACACTGAAGCTTTCTTT.

V gene TRBV4-3 combines with J gene TRBJ2-3; weak D call: TRBD2 (5 bases). The CDR3 has 18 residues. Germline CDR1 reads LGHNA; CDR2 reads YSLEER. The V gene lost 3 bases and the J gene lost 4 bases, with 23 bases spanning the gap. The CDR3 DNA sequence: TGCGCCAGCAGCCAGCGCCACGACCTCACCTCGAGGGCAGATACGCAGTATTTT. Translated, it gives CASSQRHDLTSRADTQYF.

This chain connects TRBV28 to TRBJ2-7; 7 bases line up with TRBD2. V was clipped by 4 bases and J by 1 base; unmatched bases: 10. Germline V gene lookup returns CDR1 MDHEN and CDR2 SYDVKM. CDR3 length: 16 amino acids. Here the CDR3 reads CASSYAAGERSYEQYF. The CDR3 DNA is TGTGCCAGCAGTTACGCCGCGGGGGAACGGTCCTACGAGCAGTACTTC.

The gene calls are TRBV11-2 and TRBJ1-6, with 8 bases lining up with TRBD1. This CDR3 comprises 13 residues. Germline assignment: CDR1 SGHAT and CDR2 FQNNGV. Trimming cost V 3 bases and J 15 bases; bases outside gene matches: 7. As DNA, the CDR3 is TGTGCCAGCAGCTTTGGGCAGGGGGCACGCCTCCACTTT. Translation: CASSFGQGARLHF.

This chain connects TRBV5-8 to TRBJ1-1; D is undetermined. Trimming took 5 bases from V and 6 from J, leaving 20 bases between them. CDR3 length: 15 amino acids. The germline V gene encodes CDR1 SGHTS and CDR2 YDEGEE. The CDR3 DNA reads as TGTGCCAGCAGATCATGGACGCCGGTTCTCTCTGAAGCTTTCTTT. It encodes CASRSWTPVLSEAFF.

This clone has only one observation. The chain joins TRBV28 to TRBJ2-7, with unresolved D. V lost 7 bases and J lost 5, with 15 bases in between. CDR1 MDHEN and CDR2 SYDVKM come from the germline V gene. This CDR3 has 13 amino acids. CDR3 residues: CASTPTGPHEQYF. In nucleotides, the CDR3 is TGTGCCAGCACCCCTACCGGGCCTCACGAGCAGTACTTC.

The chain combines TRBV3-1 (or the pseudogene TRBV3-2) with TRBJ1-2; D is undetermined. Trimming took 6 bases from V and 7 from J, leaving 21 bases between them. CDR1 LGHDT and CDR2 YNNKEL come from the germline V gene (reference sequence). This CDR3 region has 15 residues. CDR3 loop: CASSLSREGRGGYTF. CDR3 DNA sequence: TGTGCCAGCAGTCTTTCCCGGGAGGGTCGAGGTGGCTACACCTTC.

The chain employs TRBV18 and TRBJ2-7, with D possibly matching TRBD1 (5 bases). The CDR3 runs 13 residues. Per the germline V gene, CDR1 is KGHSH and CDR2 is LQKENI. Trimming left V 3 bases short and J 5 bases short, with 11 bases between. The CDR3 DNA follows: TGTGCCAGCTCACCTACAGGCAGCGACGAGCAGTACTTC. It translates to CASSPTGSDEQYF.